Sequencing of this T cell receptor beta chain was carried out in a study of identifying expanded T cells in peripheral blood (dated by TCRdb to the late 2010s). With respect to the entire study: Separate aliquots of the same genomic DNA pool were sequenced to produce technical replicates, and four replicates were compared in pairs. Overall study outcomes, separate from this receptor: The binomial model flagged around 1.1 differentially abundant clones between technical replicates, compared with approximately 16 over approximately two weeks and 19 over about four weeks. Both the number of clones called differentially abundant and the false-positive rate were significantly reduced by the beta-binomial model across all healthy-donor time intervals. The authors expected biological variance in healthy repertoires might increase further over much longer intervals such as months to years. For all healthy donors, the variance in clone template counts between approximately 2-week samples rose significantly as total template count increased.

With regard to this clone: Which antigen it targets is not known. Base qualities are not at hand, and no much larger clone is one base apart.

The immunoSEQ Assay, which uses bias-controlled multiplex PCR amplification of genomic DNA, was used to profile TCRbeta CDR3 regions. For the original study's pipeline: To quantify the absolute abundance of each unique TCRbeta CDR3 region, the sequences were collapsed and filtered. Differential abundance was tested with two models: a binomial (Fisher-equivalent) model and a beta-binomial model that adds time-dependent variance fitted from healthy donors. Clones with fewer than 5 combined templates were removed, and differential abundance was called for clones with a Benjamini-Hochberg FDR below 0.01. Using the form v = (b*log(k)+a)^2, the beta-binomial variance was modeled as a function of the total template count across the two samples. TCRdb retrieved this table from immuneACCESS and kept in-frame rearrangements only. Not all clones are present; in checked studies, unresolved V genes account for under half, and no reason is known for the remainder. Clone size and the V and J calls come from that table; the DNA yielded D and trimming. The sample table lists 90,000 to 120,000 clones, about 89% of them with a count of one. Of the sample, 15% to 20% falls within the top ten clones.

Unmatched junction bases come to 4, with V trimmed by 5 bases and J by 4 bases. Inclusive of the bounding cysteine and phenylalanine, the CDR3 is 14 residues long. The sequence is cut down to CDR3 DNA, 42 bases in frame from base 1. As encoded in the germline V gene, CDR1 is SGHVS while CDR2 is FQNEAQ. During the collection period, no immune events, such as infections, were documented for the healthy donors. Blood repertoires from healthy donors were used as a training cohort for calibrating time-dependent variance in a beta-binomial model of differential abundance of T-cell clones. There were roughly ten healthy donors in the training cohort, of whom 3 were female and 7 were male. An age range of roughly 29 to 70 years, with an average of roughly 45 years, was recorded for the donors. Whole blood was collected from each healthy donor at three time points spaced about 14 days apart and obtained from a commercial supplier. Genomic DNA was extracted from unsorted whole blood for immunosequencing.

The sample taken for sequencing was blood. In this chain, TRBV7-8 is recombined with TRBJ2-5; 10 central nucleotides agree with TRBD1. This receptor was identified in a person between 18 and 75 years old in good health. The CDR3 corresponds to CASSPRDRGETQYF. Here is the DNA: TGTGCCAGCAGCCCACGGGACAGGGGAGAGACCCAGTACTTC.